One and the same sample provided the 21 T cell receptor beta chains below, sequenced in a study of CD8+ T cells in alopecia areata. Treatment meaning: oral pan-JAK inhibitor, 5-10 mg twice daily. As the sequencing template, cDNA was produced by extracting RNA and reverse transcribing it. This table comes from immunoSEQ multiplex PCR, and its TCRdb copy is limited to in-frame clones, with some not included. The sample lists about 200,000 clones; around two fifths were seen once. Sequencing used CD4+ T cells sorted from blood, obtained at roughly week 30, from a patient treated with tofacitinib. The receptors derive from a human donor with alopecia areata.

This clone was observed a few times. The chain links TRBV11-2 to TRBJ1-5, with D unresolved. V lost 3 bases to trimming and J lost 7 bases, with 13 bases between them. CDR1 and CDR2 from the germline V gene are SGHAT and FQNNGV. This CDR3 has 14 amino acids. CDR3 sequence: CASSFGIPGQPQHF. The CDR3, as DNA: TGTGCCAGCAGCTTCGGGATCCCCGGGCAGCCCCAGCATTTT.

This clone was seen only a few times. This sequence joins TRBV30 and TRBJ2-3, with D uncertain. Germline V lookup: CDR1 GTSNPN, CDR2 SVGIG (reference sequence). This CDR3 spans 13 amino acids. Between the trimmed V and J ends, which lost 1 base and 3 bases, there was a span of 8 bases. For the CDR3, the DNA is TGTGCCTGGAGTGGAAAAGGAACAGATACGCAGTATTTT. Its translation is CAWSGKGTDTQYF.

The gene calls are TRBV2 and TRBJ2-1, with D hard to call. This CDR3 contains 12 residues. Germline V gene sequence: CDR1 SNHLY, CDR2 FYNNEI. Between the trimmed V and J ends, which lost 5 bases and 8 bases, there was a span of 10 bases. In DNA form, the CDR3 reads TGTGCCAGCAGTTTCCTAGGCGATGAGCAGTTCTTC. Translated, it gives CASSFLGDEQFF. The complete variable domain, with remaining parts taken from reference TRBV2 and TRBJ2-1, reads EPEVTQTPSHQVTQMGQEVILRCVPISNHLYFYWYRQILGQKVEFLVSFYNNEISEKSEIFDDQFSVERPDGSNFTLKIRSTKLEDSAMYFCASSFLGDEQFFGPGTRLTVL.

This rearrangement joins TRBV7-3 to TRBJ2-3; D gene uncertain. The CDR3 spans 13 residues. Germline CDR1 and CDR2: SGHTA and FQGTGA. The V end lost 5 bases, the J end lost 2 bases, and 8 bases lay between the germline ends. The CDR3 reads CASSPRVTDTQYF. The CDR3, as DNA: TGTGCCAGCAGCCCCCGTGTCACAGATACGCAGTATTTT.

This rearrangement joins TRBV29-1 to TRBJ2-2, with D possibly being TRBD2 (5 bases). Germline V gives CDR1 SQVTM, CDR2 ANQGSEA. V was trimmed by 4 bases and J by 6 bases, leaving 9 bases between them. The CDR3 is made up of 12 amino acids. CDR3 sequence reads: CSVAVGAGELFF. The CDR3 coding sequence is TGCAGCGTTGCAGTGGGAGCCGGGGAGCTGTTTTTT.

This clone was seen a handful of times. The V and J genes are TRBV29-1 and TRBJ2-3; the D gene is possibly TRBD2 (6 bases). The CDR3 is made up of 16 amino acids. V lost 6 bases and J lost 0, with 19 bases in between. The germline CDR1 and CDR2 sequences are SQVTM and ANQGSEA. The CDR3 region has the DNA TGCAGCGTGGAGGGCGGTGGGGCTACTAGCACAGATACGCAGTATTTT. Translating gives CSVEGGGATSTDTQYF.

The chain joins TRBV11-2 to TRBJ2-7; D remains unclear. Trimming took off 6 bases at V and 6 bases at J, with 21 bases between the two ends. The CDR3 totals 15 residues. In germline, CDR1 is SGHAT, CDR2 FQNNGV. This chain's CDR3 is CASRIVGKLQFEQYF. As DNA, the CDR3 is TGTGCCAGCAGGATCGTGGGGAAGCTCCAGTTCGAGCAGTACTTC.

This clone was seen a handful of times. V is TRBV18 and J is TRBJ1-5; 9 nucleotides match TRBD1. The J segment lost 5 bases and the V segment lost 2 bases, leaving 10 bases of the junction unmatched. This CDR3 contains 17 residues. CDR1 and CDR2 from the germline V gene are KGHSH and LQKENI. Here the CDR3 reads CASSPDRGQGIHQPQHF. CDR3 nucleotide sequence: TGTGCCAGCTCACCAGATCGTGGACAGGGGATACATCAGCCCCAGCATTTT.

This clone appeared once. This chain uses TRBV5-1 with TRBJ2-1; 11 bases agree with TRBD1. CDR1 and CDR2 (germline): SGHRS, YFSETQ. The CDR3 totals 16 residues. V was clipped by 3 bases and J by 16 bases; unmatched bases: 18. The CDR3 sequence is CASSSFRGQGAKKPFF. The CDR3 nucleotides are TGCGCCAGCAGCTCTTTCCGAGGACAGGGGGCAAAAAAGCCATTCTTC.

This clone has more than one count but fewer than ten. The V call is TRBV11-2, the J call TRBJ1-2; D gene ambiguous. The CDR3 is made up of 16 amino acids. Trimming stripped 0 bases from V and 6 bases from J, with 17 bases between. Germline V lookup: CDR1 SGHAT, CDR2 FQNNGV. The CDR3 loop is CASSLDMRGNGHGYTF. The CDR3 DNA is TGTGCCAGCAGCTTAGATATGCGGGGAAATGGTCATGGCTACACCTTC.

The CDR3 DNA reads TGTGCCAGCAGTTACCGCGGGGGTGGAGAGACCCAGTACTTC. This translates into CASSYRGGGETQYF. The chain uses TRBV6-5 and TRBJ2-5; TRBD2 agrees at 7 bases. The CDR3 runs to 14 residues. Germline CDR1 is MNHEY and CDR2 is SVGAGI. J lost 4 bases, V lost 2 bases, and 4 bases had no gene match.

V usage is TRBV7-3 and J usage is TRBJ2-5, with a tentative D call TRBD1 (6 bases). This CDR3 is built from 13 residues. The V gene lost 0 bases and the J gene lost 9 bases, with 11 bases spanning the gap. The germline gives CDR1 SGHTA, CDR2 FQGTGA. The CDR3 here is CASSLTGPGAQYF. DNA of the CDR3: TGTGCCAGCAGCTTAACGGGCCCAGGGGCCCAGTACTTC.

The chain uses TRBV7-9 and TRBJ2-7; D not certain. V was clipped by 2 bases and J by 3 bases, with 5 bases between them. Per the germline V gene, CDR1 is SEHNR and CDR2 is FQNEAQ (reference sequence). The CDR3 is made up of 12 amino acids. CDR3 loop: CASSLIDYEQYF. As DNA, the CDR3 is TGTGCCAGCAGCTTAATTGACTACGAGCAGTACTTC.

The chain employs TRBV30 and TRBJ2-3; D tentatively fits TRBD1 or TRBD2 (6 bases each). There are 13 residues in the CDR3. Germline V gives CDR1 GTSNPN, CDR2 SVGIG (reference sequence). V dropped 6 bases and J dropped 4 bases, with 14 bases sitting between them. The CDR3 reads CACRRGGPDTQYF. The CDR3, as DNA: TGTGCCTGCCGACGAGGGGGGCCAGATACGCAGTATTTT.

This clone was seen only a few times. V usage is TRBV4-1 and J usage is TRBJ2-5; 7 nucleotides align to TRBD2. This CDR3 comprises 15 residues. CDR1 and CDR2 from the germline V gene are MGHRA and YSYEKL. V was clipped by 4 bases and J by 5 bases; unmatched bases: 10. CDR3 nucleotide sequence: TGCGCCAGCAGCCTATCCGGGACTATTCGTGAGACCCAGTACTTC. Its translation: CASSLSGTIRETQYF.

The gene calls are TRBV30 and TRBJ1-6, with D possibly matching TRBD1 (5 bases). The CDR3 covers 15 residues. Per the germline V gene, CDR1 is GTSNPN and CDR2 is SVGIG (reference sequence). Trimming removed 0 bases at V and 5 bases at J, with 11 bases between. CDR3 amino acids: CAWSVRGVHNSPLHF. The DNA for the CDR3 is TGTGCCTGGAGTGTACGGGGGGTACATAATTCACCCCTCCACTTT.

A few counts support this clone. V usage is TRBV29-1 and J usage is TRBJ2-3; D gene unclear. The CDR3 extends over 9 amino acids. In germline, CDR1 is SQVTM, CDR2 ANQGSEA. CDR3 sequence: CRESDTQYF. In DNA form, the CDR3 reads TGCAGGGAATCAGATACGCAGTATTTT.

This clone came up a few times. CDR3 nucleotides: TGTGCCAGCAGCTTGGTGGACAGGGGATCCCACGAGCAGTACTTC. It is translated as CASSLVDRGSHEQYF. The rearrangement uses TRBV11-2 and TRBJ2-7, with 9 nucleotides matching TRBD1. The V and J ends lost 3 bases and 5 bases, in that order; junction bases with no gene match: 8. This CDR3 comprises 15 residues. The germline CDR1 and CDR2 sequences are SGHAT and FQNNGV.

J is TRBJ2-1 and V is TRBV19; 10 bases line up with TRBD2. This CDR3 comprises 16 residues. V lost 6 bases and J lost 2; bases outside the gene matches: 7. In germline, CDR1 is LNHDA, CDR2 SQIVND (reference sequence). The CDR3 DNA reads TGTGCCAGTAGCAGATCTGGGACTAGCGCCTACAATGAGCAGTTCTTC. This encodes CASSRSGTSAYNEQFF. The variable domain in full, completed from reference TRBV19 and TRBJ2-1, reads DGGITQSPKYLFRKEGQNVTLSCEQNLNHDAMYWYRQDPGQGLRLIYYSQIVNDFQKGDIAEGYSVSREKKESFPLTVTSAQKNPTAFYLCASSRSGTSAYNEQFFGPGTRLTVL.

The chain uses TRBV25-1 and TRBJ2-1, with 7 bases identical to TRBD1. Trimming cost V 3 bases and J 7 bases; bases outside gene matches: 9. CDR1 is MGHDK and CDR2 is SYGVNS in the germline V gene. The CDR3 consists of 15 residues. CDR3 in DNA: TGTGCCAGCAGTGACGCATCAGGGACAGCGAATGAGCAGTTCTTC. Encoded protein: CASSDASGTANEQFF.

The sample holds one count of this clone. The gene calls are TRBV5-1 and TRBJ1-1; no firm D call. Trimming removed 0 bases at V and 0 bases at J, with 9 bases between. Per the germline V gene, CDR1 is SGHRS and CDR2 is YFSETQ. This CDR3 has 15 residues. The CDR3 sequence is CASSLGNTLNTEAFF. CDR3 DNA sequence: TGCGCCAGCAGCTTGGGAAACACGTTGAACACTGAAGCTTTCTTT.